The present entry profiles one TCR beta chain with its context. Other DNA sequences in the same sample also yield this CDR3. This record comes from a study of shared clonotypes between healthy human individuals. Naivety among CD8 cells was defined by CD45RO negativity and positive CCR7 selection, thereby excluding terminally differentiated effector memory CD45RA+ cells. Everyone who donated was a Caucasian adult who lived in Nashville, Tennessee. The data were produced by immunoSEQ multiplex PCR, yet TCRdb's version contains in-frame clones alone and is incomplete. The repertoire holds around 2.1 million clones, with about 92% as singletons. Germline-derived CDR1 and CDR2 are LNHDA and SQIVND (reference sequence). Trimming removed 6 bases at V and 1 base at J, with 12 bases between. The CDR3 has 14 amino acids.

The sequence came from a man younger than 35 in good health. Some clones in this sample may be carry-over from other donors' samples. The V call is TRBV19, the J call TRBJ1-1, with D perhaps matching TRBD1 (5 bases). The sequencing input was naive CD8+ T cells from PBMCs. The chain's CDR3 is CASSPRGENTEAFF. The CDR3 nucleotides read TGTGCCAGTAGCCCCCGGGGGGAGAACACTGAAGCTTTCTTT.